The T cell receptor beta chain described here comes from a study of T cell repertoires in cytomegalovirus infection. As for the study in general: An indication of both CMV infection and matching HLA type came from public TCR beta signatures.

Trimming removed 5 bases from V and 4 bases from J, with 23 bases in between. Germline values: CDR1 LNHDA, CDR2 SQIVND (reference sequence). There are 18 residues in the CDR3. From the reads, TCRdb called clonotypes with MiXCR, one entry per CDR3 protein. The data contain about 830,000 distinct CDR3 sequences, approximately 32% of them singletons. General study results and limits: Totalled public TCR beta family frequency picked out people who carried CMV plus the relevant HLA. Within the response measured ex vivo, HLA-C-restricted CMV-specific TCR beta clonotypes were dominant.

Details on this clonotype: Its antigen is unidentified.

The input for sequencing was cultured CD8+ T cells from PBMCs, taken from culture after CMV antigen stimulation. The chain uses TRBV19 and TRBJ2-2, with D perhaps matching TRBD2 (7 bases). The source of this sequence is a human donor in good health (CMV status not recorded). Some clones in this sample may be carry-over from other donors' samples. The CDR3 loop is CASSSGLGGGHLTGELFF. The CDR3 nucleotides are TGTGCCAGTAGTTCCGGGCTTGGGGGGGGGCACCTCACCGGGGAGCTGTTTTTT.